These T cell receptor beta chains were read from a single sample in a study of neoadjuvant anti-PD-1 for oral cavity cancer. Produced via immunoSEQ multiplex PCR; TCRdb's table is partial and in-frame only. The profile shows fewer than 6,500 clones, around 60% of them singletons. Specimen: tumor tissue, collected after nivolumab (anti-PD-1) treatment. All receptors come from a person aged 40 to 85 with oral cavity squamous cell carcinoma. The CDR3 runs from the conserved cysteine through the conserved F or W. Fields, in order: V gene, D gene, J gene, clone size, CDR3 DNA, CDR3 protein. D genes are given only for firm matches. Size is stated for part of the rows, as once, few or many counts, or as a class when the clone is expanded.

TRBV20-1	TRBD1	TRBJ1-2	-	TGCAGTGCTGCTCGGACAGGAGGCTACACCTTC	CSAARTGGYTF
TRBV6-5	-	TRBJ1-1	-	TGTGCCAGCAGGTCGAGCGGGGGCGGAAGGGAAGCTTTCTTT	CASRSSGGGREAFF
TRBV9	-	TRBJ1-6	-	TGTGCCAGCAGCCTGCGTAGGGGCAATTCACCCCTCCACTTT	CASSLRRGNSPLHF
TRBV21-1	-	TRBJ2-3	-	TGTGCCAGCAGCATACCGGGACAGGGGAGGAGGACAGATACGCAGTATTTT	CASSIPGQGRRTDTQYF
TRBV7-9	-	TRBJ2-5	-	TGTGCCAGCAGTCTCTGGGGCAGGGGAGAGACCCAGTACTTC	CASSLWGRGETQYF
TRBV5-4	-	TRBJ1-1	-	TGTGCCAGCAGTTCCTCTATCGAAGCTTTCTTT	CASSSSIEAFF
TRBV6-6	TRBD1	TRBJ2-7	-	TGTGCCAGCAGGTACCGGGACAGGGCCCACGAGCAGTACTTC	CASRYRDRAHEQYF
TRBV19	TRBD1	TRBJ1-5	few	TGTGCCAGTAGTATAGGAGGGGGCGGCAATCAGCCCCAGCATTTT	CASSIGGGGNQPQHF
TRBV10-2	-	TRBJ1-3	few	TGCGCCAGCAGTGGAGGACTAGAAGGAAACACCATATATTTT	CASSGGLEGNTIYF
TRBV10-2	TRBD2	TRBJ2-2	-	TGCGCCAGCAGTTCGACTAGCGGGTTGACCGGGGAGCTGTTTTTT	CASSSTSGLTGELFF
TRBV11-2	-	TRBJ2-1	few	TGTGCCAGCAGCCCGTCTAACGGGTTGAATGAGCAGTTCTTC	CASSPSNGLNEQFF
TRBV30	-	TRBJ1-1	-	TGTGCCTGGAGTGAGGGCTCCCACACTGAAGCTTTCTTT	CAWSEGSHTEAFF
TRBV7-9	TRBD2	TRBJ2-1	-	TGTGCCAGCAGCTTAGGGGCTAGCGGATACGATGAGCAGTTCTTC	CASSLGASGYDEQFF
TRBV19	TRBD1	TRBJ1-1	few	TGTGCCAGTAGTAGCCGGGACAGGCGGAACACTGAAGCTTTCTTT	CASSSRDRRNTEAFF
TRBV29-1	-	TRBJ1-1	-	TGCAGCGTGGCGACAACCGGACCTTTTCGGGACACTGAAGCTTTCTTT	CSVATTGPFRDTEAFF
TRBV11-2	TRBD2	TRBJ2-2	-	TGTGCCAGCAGCCATAGCGGGGGGGCCCCCGGGGAGCTGTTTTTT	CASSHSGGAPGELFF
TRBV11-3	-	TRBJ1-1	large	TGTGCCAGCAGCTTAGAATTGAACACTGAAGCTTTCTTT	CASSLELNTEAFF
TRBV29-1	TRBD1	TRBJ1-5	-	TGCAGCGTTCGTGAGACAGGGGGCAATCAGCCCCAGCATTTT	CSVRETGGNQPQHF
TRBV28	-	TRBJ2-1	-	TGTGCCAGCCTCGCCCGGGCCCCTAATGGGCAGTTCTTC	CASLARAPNGQFF
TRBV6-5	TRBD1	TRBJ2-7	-	TGTGCCAGCAGTTACTTGACAGGGTCCCCGTACGAGCAGTACTTC	CASSYLTGSPYEQYF
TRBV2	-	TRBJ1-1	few	TGTGCCAGCGGTGGTAGGGTGAACACTGAAGCTTTCTTT	CASGGRVNTEAFF
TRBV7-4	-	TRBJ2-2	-	TGTGCCAGCAGCCCCACAGGGTATGAGGAGCTGTTTTTT	CASSPTGYEELFF
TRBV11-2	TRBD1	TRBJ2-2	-	TGTGCCAGCAGCTTGGGACAGGGGATTGCCGGGGAGCTGTTTTTT	CASSLGQGIAGELFF
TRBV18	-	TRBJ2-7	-	TGTGCCAGCTCACAGGGGTTCTCCTACGAGCAGTACTTC	CASSQGFSYEQYF
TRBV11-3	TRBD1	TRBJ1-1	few	TGTGCCAGCAGCAAAAACCGGGACAGGGGCACTGAAGCTTTCTTT	CASSKNRDRGTEAFF
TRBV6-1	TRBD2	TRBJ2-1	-	TGTGCCAGCAGCCAGACTAGCGGGACTTACAATGAGCAGTTCTTC	CASSQTSGTYNEQFF
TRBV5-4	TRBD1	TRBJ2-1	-	TGTGCCAGCAGCTCCAGGGACAGAGGATACTTCAATGAGCAGTTCTTC	CASSSRDRGYFNEQFF
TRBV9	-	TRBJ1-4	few	TGTGCCAGCAGCGTAGAAGGGAGAGCTAATGAAAAACTGTTTTTT	CASSVEGRANEKLFF
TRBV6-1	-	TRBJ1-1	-	TGTGCCAGCAGTGTGGACAGCCTCCGAGGGAACACTGAAGCTTTCTTT	CASSVDSLRGNTEAFF
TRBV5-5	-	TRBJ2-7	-	TGTGCCAGCAGTGGACCTTACGAGCAGTACTTC	CASSGPYEQYF
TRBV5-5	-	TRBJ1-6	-	TGTGCCAGCAGCTCGGACCAACGGTCCTATAATTCACCCCTCCACTTT	CASSSDQRSYNSPLHF
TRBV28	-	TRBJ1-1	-	TGTGCCAGCACCCTGGACAAGATCACTGAAGCTTTCTTT	CASTLDKITEAFF
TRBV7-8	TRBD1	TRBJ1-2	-	TGTGCCAGCAGCTCGGGAGGGGTTCGACAGGGTCGGGCCTATGGCTACACCTTC	CASSSGGVRQGRAYGYTF
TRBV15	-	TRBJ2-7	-	TGTGCCACCAGCAGAGAAGGGGGGGCCTACGAGCAGTACTTC	CATSREGGAYEQYF
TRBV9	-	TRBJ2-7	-	TGTGCCAGCAGCTCCGGGACCCTTAGCTCCTACGAGCAGTACTTC	CASSSGTLSSYEQYF
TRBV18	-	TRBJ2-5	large	TGTGCCAGCTCACCAGAGGGGGGGCAAGAGACCCAGTACTTC	CASSPEGGQETQYF
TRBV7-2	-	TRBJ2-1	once	TGTGCCAGCAGCTTAGCCTTTACGACGGGGGAAAGGTTCTTC	CASSLAFTTGERFF
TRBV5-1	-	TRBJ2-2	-	TGCGCCAGCAGCTTGGGCCAGGGGCCCAACACCGGGGAGCTGTTTTTT	CASSLGQGPNTGELFF